This passage covers 29 T cell receptor beta chains from one sample sequenced in a study of blood T cell repertoires in COVID-19. The data were produced by immunoSEQ multiplex PCR, yet TCRdb's version contains in-frame clones alone and is incomplete. Of hundreds of thousands of clones in the sample, around 90% were seen once. Sequencing was carried out using PBMCs or T cells enriched from blood (not recorded which). The receptors shown here come from a woman aged 18-29 years with acute COVID-19.

This rearrangement joins TRBV6-5 to TRBJ2-7, with TRBD2 matching over 11 bases. V dropped 2 bases and J dropped 3; count of bases not matched to a gene: 3. Germline assignment: CDR1 MNHEY and CDR2 SVGAGI. The CDR3 covers 15 residues. The CDR3 sequence: CASSYAGLADYEQYF. In DNA form, the CDR3 reads TGTGCCAGCAGTTACGCGGGACTAGCGGACTACGAGCAGTACTTC.

This chain uses TRBV5-8 with TRBJ1-3, with 7 bases matching TRBD1. The J segment lost 2 bases and the V segment lost 2 bases, leaving 7 bases of the junction unmatched. Germline CDR1 is SGHTS and CDR2 is YDEGEE. The CDR3 loop spans 16 amino acids. Here the CDR3 reads CASSFRTGWTGNTIYF. In nucleotides, the CDR3 is TGTGCCAGCAGCTTTCGGACAGGTTGGACTGGAAACACCATATATTTT.

The chain employs TRBV7-9 and TRBJ1-6, with TRBD1 identical over 7 bases. The ends lost 5 bases at V and 7 bases at J; junction bases unmatched: 8. The CDR3 is made up of 15 amino acids. From germline, CDR1 is SEHNR and CDR2 FQNEAQ (reference sequence). The CDR3 sequence is CASSDLTGINSPLHF. The CDR3 DNA sequence: TGTGCCAGCAGCGATTTGACAGGGATCAATTCACCCCTCCACTTT.

The chain joins TRBV10-2 to TRBJ2-1; possibly TRBD1 for D (6 bases). Trimming removed 10 bases at V and 12 bases at J, with 22 bases between. Germline CDR1 and CDR2: WSHSY and SAAADI. The CDR3 has 13 residues. This CDR3 reads CATARGYRSPQFF. CDR3 coding DNA: TGCGCCACCGCAAGGGGGTATAGGTCCCCGCAGTTCTTC.

The rearrangement links TRBV5-1 to TRBJ1-1; the match to TRBD1 covers 10 bases. There are 17 residues in the CDR3. From germline, CDR1 is SGHRS and CDR2 YFSETQ. With 5 bases clipped from V and 4 bases from J, the junction kept 14 bases outside the gene matches. CDR3 sequence reads: CASRPGQGIRGVTEAFF. As DNA, the CDR3 is TGCGCCAGCAGGCCGGGACAGGGGATACGGGGGGTCACTGAAGCTTTCTTT. The full variable domain, in which reference TRBV5-1 and TRBJ1-1 provide the parts outside the CDR3, is KAGVTQTPRYLIKTRGQQVTLSCSPISGHRSVSWYQQTPGQGLQFLFEYFSETQRNKGNFPGRFSGRQFSNSRSEMNVSTLELGDSALYLCASRPGQGIRGVTEAFFGQGTRLTVV.

This clone was picked up one time. V is TRBV9 and J is TRBJ2-5, with TRBD1 identical over 7 bases. The V gene end was trimmed by 5 bases and the J gene end by 5 bases; junction bases not matched to a gene: 12. The CDR3 extends over 15 amino acids. Germline CDR1 and CDR2: SGDLS and YYNGEE. CDR3 sequence (DNA): TGTGCCAGCAGGGGGTCGGACAGGATGGGGGAGACCCAGTACTTC. Protein sequence: CASRGSDRMGETQYF. The entire variable domain, with the rest obtained from reference TRBV9 and TRBJ2-5, is as follows: DSGVTQTPKHLITATGQRVTLRCSPRSGDLSVYWYQQSLDQGLQFLIQYYNGEERAKGNILERFSAQQFPDLHSELNLSSLELGDSALYFCASRGSDRMGETQYFGPGTRLLVL.

This CDR3 reads CASSLEGAGYTF. The CDR3 DNA sequence: TGTGCCAGCAGTCTCGAGGGGGCTGGCTACACCTTC. The V and J genes are TRBV12-3 or TRBV12-4 and TRBJ1-2; 7 bases are shared with TRBD1. The CDR3 covers 12 residues. The V segment lost 5 bases and the J segment 7 bases; nucleotides outside the gene matches: 4.

The J gene is TRBJ1-5, the V gene TRBV28; D gene uncertain. The V end lost 6 bases, the J end lost 6 bases, and 9 bases lay between the germline ends. Germline V lookup: CDR1 MDHEN, CDR2 SYDVKM. The length of the CDR3 is 12 residues. The CDR3 DNA reads TGTGCCAGCAGGACGGGGTCTCAGCCCCAGCATTTT. It encodes CASRTGSQPQHF.

The chain combines TRBV28 with TRBJ1-5; D is possibly TRBD1 (6 bases). V was pared by 5 bases and J by 4 bases, with 15 bases between. The CDR3 loop spans 15 amino acids. Germline V gene sequence: CDR1 MDHEN, CDR2 SYDVKM. This chain's CDR3 is CASSPPYRENQPQHF. The CDR3 DNA follows: TGTGCCAGCAGTCCTCCTTACAGGGAAAATCAGCCCCAGCATTTT.

The V and J genes are TRBV7-9 and TRBJ1-2, with no clear D. Germline values: CDR1 SEHNR, CDR2 FQNEAQ (reference sequence). V was trimmed by 5 bases and J by 8 bases, leaving 15 bases between them. This CDR3 spans 13 amino acids. The CDR3 reads CASSPDAGLGYTF. DNA for the CDR3: TGTGCCAGCAGCCCCGACGCTGGGCTGGGCTACACCTTC.

This rearrangement joins TRBV28 to TRBJ2-1; maybe TRBD2 (6 bases). The germline CDR1 and CDR2 sequences are MDHEN and SYDVKM. Trimming stripped 5 bases from V and 4 bases from J, with 15 bases between. This CDR3 has 15 amino acids. The CDR3 spells CASSGGWPPYNEQFF. CDR3 sequence (DNA): TGTGCCAGCAGTGGGGGGTGGCCACCTTACAATGAGCAGTTCTTC.

The chain couples TRBV28 to TRBJ1-2; maybe TRBD1 (6 bases). The CDR3 is 16 amino acids. V was clipped by 4 bases and J by 7 bases, with 22 bases between them. CDR1 is MDHEN, CDR2 SYDVKM, per germline. This CDR3 is CASSYRARLKASGYTF. DNA of the CDR3: TGTGCCAGCAGTTACAGGGCGAGGTTAAAGGCGAGTGGCTACACCTTC.

The V call is TRBV28, the J call TRBJ2-7; 16 nucleotides match TRBD2. The germline CDR1 and CDR2 sequences are MDHEN and SYDVKM. CDR3 length: 15 residues. V dropped 4 bases and J dropped 11; count of bases not matched to a gene: 8. CDR3 residues: CASSSPGLAGGWKYF. Written as DNA, the CDR3 is TGTGCCAGCAGTTCCCCGGGACTAGCGGGAGGGTGGAAGTACTTC. Using reference TRBV28 and TRBJ2-7 for the parts outside the CDR3, the full variable domain is DVKVTQSSRYLVKRTGEKVFLECVQDMDHENMFWYRQDPGLGLRLIYFSYDVKMKEKGDIPEGYSVSREKKERFSLILESASTNQTSMYLCASSSPGLAGGWKYFGPGTRLTVT.

This rearrangement joins TRBV19 to TRBJ1-5; TRBD1 might be the D (6 bases). The CDR3 is 15 amino acids. Germline assignment: CDR1 LNHDA and CDR2 SQIVND (reference sequence). V lost 3 bases and J 6 bases, leaving 15 bases between the germline ends. DNA of the CDR3: TGTGCCAGTAGTATCGGTGGGGGGGCTGGTCAGCCCCAGCATTTT. Its protein is CASSIGGGAGQPQHF.

The chain joins TRBV19 to TRBJ1-1, with 7 nucleotides matching TRBD1. Germline trimming cut 3 bases from V and 4 bases from J; bases unmatched to any gene: 5. The CDR3 has 14 residues. The germline CDR1 and CDR2 sequences are LNHDA and SQIVND (reference sequence). The DNA of the CDR3 is TGTGCCAGTAGTATTCTCGCAGGGGGCACTGAAGCTTTCTTT. This codes for CASSILAGGTEAFF.

The V gene is TRBV7-2, the J gene TRBJ2-7, with TRBD2 identical over 13 bases. J lost 2 bases, V lost 2 bases, and 6 bases had no gene match. The germline V gene encodes CDR1 SGHTA and CDR2 FQGNSA. The length of the CDR3 is 17 residues. For the CDR3, the DNA is TGTGCCAGCAGCTTAAGCCGGACTAGCGGGGGTACCTACGAGCAGTACTTC. Translation gives CASSLSRTSGGTYEQYF.

The chain couples TRBV28 to TRBJ1-6; no definite D call. The CDR3 is 14 residues long. Trimming stripped 9 bases from V and 9 bases from J, with 18 bases between. Looked up from germline, CDR1 is MDHEN and CDR2 is SYDVKM. CDR3 coding DNA: TGTGCCAGTGGAGGGCCGCGTGGAATTTCACCCCTCCACTTT. Its translation is CASGGPRGISPLHF. Complete variable domain (other parts from reference TRBV28 and TRBJ1-6): DVKVTQSSRYLVKRTGEKVFLECVQDMDHENMFWYRQDPGLGLRLIYFSYDVKMKEKGDIPEGYSVSREKKERFSLILESASTNQTSMYLCASGGPRGISPLHFGNGTRLTVT.

The CDR3 sequence: CASSSPGSYPYNEQFF. Written as DNA, the CDR3 is TGTGCCAGCAGCTCCCCGGGGAGCTACCCCTACAATGAGCAGTTCTTC. The chain is built from TRBV11-3 and TRBJ2-1; tentative D call: TRBD2 (5 bases). V lost 4 bases to trimming and J lost 2 bases, with 15 bases between them. The CDR3 extends over 16 amino acids. Germline V gene sequence: CDR1 SGHNT, CDR2 YENEEA.

V and J are TRBV11-1 and TRBJ1-1; no clear D gene. The ends were cut back, 5 bases at V and 5 bases at J, with 9 bases in the middle. Looked up from germline, CDR1 is SGHAT and CDR2 is FQDESV (reference sequence). The CDR3 is made up of 12 amino acids. The CDR3 nucleotides are TGTGCCAGCAGCCGCGGAGGAACTGAAGCTTTCTTT. Its translation is CASSRGGTEAFF.

This chain links TRBV28 with TRBJ1-5, with unresolved D. Germline CDR1 is MDHEN and CDR2 is SYDVKM. The CDR3 runs to 14 residues. The V end lost 6 bases, the J end lost 1 base, and 10 bases lay between the germline ends. This CDR3 is CASRLGPSNQPQHF. CDR3 nucleotides: TGTGCCAGCAGACTAGGCCCCAGCAATCAGCCCCAGCATTTT.

The gene calls are TRBV7-9 and TRBJ1-3; D call uncertain. Germline assignment: CDR1 SEHNR and CDR2 FQNEAQ (reference sequence). The CDR3 spans 15 residues. Deletions cut 5 bases from V and 0 bases from J, with 11 bases between. CDR3: CASSPPGNSGNTIYF. DNA for the CDR3: TGTGCCAGCAGCCCTCCGGGTAACTCTGGAAACACCATATATTTT.

This clone was seen a single time. V is TRBV18 and J is TRBJ1-5, with 7 positions matching TRBD1. This CDR3 region has 15 residues. Germline V gene lookup returns CDR1 KGHSH and CDR2 LQKENI. The trim removed 1 base at V and 8 bases at J, leaving 8 bases unmatched. The CDR3 reads CASSPLGQVGEPQHF. For the CDR3, the DNA is TGTGCCAGCTCACCACTAGGACAGGTGGGAGAGCCCCAGCATTTT. Combining the CDR3 with reference TRBV18 and TRBJ1-5 gives the whole variable domain NAGVMQNPRHLVRRRGQEARLRCSPMKGHSHVYWYRQLPEEGLKFMVYLQKENIIDESGMPKERFSAEFPKEGPSILRIQQVVRGDSAAYFCASSPLGQVGEPQHFGDGTRLSIL.

The rearrangement uses TRBV11-2 and TRBJ1-2; tentatively, D is TRBD1 (6 bases). This CDR3 contains 15 residues. Trimming removed 5 bases from V and 4 bases from J, with 17 bases in between. Germline loops: CDR1 SGHAT, CDR2 FQNNGV. The CDR3 bases are TGTGCCAGCAGCAAAAATAAAGGGGGGGTCTATGGCTACACCTTC. Its translation is CASSKNKGGVYGYTF.

This rearrangement joins TRBV6-5 to TRBJ2-1, with TRBD1 matching 11 bases. Germline trimming cut 7 bases from V and 7 bases from J; bases unmatched to any gene: 9. The CDR3 loop spans 15 amino acids. Germline V gene sequence: CDR1 MNHEY, CDR2 SVGAGI. For the CDR3, the DNA is TGTGCCAGCAATAGGGACAGGGGGGCAGGAAATGAGCAGTTCTTC. It encodes CASNRDRGAGNEQFF.

The chain has TRBV5-1 and TRBJ2-7; D not certain. Deletions cut 0 bases from V and 1 base from J, with 8 bases between. The CDR3 is 14 residues long. Germline V gives CDR1 SGHRS, CDR2 YFSETQ. The chain's CDR3 is CASSLAELSYEQYF. CDR3 DNA sequence: TGCGCCAGCAGCTTGGCCGAGCTTTCCTACGAGCAGTACTTC.

This clone was observed a single time. The chain recombines TRBV2 with TRBJ1-3; D is undetermined. With 0 bases removed from V and 0 bases from J, the gap between germline ends came to 6 bases. The CDR3 is 15 residues long. Germline V CDR1 and CDR2: SNHLY, FYNNEI. CDR3 nucleotide sequence: TGTGCCAGCAGTGAAGCGGGCATCTCTGGAAACACCATATATTTT. It yields the protein CASSEAGISGNTIYF.

The chain links TRBV13 to TRBJ2-7; 7 bases agree with TRBD1. After removal of 7 bases from V and 3 bases from J, the junction contained 9 bases not matched to a gene. The CDR3 totals 14 residues. Germline CDR1 is PRHDT and CDR2 is FYEKMQ (reference sequence). In DNA, the CDR3 is TGTGCCAGCACGGTGAAGGGACAGAGCTACGAGCAGTACTTC. It translates to CASTVKGQSYEQYF. The complete variable domain, with remaining parts taken from reference TRBV13 and TRBJ2-7, reads AAGVIQSPRHLIKEKRETATLKCYPIPRHDTVYWYQQGPGQDPQFLISFYEKMQSDKGSIPDRFSAQQFSDYHSELNMSSLELGDSALYFCASTVKGQSYEQYFGPGTRLTVT.

With regard to this clone: At one end, the junction sequence differs from germline, possibly due to a read error. The J gene is TRBJ1-1, the V gene TRBV5-4; 7 nucleotides match TRBD1. This CDR3 spans 15 amino acids. Germline V gene sequence: CDR1 SGHNT, CDR2 YYREEE (reference sequence). CDR3: CASSHLEQGNAEAFF. In nucleotides, the CDR3 is TGTGCCAGCAGTCATCTAGAACAGGGGAACGCTGAAGCTTTCTTT.

V usage is TRBV2 and J usage is TRBJ1-4, with TRBD1 as a possible D gene (5 bases). Trimming pared 8 bases from V and 3 bases from J, leaving 10 bases between. Germline V CDR1 and CDR2: SNHLY, FYNNEI. This CDR3 is built from 13 residues. The CDR3 DNA sequence: TGTGCCAGCCAAAGGGGATCTAATGAAAAACTGTTTTTT. Translated: CASQRGSNEKLFF.